This T cell receptor beta chain was obtained from a study of blood T cells in healthy people across ages. Findings and limits, study-wide: Long-lived and aged donors differed, with more naive CD4+ cells and higher diversity in the long-lived.

The CDR3 extends over 15 amino acids. The V and J ends lost 10 bases and 9 bases, in that order; junction bases with no gene match: 15. Germline V lookup: CDR1 MNHEY, CDR2 SVGEGT. Each donor gave 9.5 to 10 milliliters of peripheral blood. Per sample, extraction of total RNA gave at least 6 micrograms in every case. Sample-barcoded 5' priming and a J-beta primer mix drove a second PCR of 7 to 11 cycles. A single record per CDR3 protein comes from TCRdb applying MiXCR to the 5' RACE reads. In the table there are some 1,800,000 distinct CDR3 sequences, roughly 43% of which are singletons. This clonotype was detected only a few times. Antigen specificity is unknown.

The sample taken for sequencing was blood. The V call is TRBV6-2 or TRBV6-3, the J call TRBJ2-1; 10 bases are shared with TRBD1. The TCR originated in a human donor in good health. CDR3 amino acids: CATGREDRGPLEQFF. The CDR3 DNA sequence: TGTGCCACCGGAAGGGAAGACAGGGGGCCTCTTGAGCAGTTCTTC.